This T cell receptor (beta chain) is drawn from a study of cytomegalovirus exposure and HLA in healthy donors. The overall study: The Caucasian-associated ancestry cluster contained 81% of the roughly 370 genotyped donors.

The PCR was carried out with 60 Vbeta primers and 13 Jbeta primers. Assay: immunoSEQ multiplex PCR; the TCRdb copy retains only in-frame clones and omits some. The sample table sets out 120,000 to 150,000 clones. Study-wide results and limits: The study recorded more than 150 TCR beta chains that were cytomegalovirus-associated. Analyses of presence and absence presupposed an approximately uniform sequencing depth across donors.

The germline V gene has CDR1 LNHDA and CDR2 SQIVND (reference sequence). V was cut by 6 bases and J by 7 bases, with 19 bases left in between. This CDR3 comprises 15 residues. To note about this clone: Its specificity is unknown.

This sequence joins TRBV19 and TRBJ2-1, with D possibly TRBD2 on 5 matching bases. This receptor was taken from a woman under 30 in good health and CMV-seronegative. The sequencing sample was made of PBMCs. CDR3 residues: CASRARSGVRNEQFF. In DNA, the CDR3 is TGTGCCAGTAGGGCGCGGTCCGGGGTGAGGAATGAGCAGTTCTTC.